The 7 T cell receptor beta chains presented below share a single source sample, sequenced in a study of CD8+CD57+ T cells in acquired aplastic anemia. The TCR beta profiling, which covered VDJ combination and CDR3 sequence, was carried out using genomic DNA as the template. TCRdb ran MiXCR on the reads and lists one entry per CDR3 protein. Seen here are roughly 500,000 distinct CDR3 sequences, less than 35% observed once, and the top ten hold less than 0.85%. Patients chosen for sequencing had shown CD8+CD57+ cell expansion by flow cytometry. Sample: sorted CD4+, CD8+, or CD8+CD57+ T cells (not recorded which) from PBMCs. All receptors come from a human donor with aplastic anemia.

This chain uses TRBV2 with TRBJ2-3; 8 bases fit TRBD2. Trimming removed 6 bases from V and 2 bases from J; junction bases left unmatched: 4. Germline V gene data show CDR1 as SNHLY and CDR2 as FYNNEI. The CDR3 spans 14 residues. The CDR3 DNA is TGTGCCAGCAGGCGGGGGGATCTCACAGATACGCAGTATTTT. Protein sequence: CASRRGDLTDTQYF.

This clonotype turned up a few times. The chain employs TRBV3-1 and TRBJ2-6; a weak D match, TRBD2 (5 bases). The V gene's germline CDR1 is LGHDT and CDR2 YNNKEL (reference sequence). The CDR3 spans 15 residues. V gave up 1 base and J gave up 2 bases, with 6 bases separating them. Written as DNA, the CDR3 is TGTGCCAGCAGCCAAGCCGGGGCTGGGGCCAACGTCCTGACTTTC. Translated: CASSQAGAGANVLTF.

This clonotype was observed many times. The V gene is TRBV10-3, the J gene TRBJ2-1, with 10 nucleotides matching TRBD2. Per germline, CDR1 ENHRY and CDR2 SYGVKD. The CDR3 sequence is 12 residues long. Trimming cost V 8 bases and J 7 bases; bases outside gene matches: 2. The CDR3 bases are TGTGCCATCGAGACTAGCGGGAATGAGCAGTTCTTC. Translation gives CAIETSGNEQFF.

The rearrangement joins TRBV2 to TRBJ2-7, with 8 bases aligning to TRBD1. The end of the DNA fits TRBJ2-1 better, so the J call may be wrong. From germline, CDR1 is SNHLY and CDR2 FYNNEI. The CDR3 extends over 13 amino acids. In DNA form, the CDR3 reads TGTGCCAGCTACAGGGGGAGCTCCTACGAGCAGTTCTTC. This codes for CASYRGSSYEQFF.

This clonotype was recorded many times. This chain links TRBV19 with TRBJ1-1; D may be TRBD1 (5 bases). In germline, CDR1 is LNHDA, CDR2 SQIVND (reference sequence). The V end was cut by 1 base, the J end by 0 bases, with 6 bases between. CDR3 length equals 14 residues. As DNA, the CDR3 is TGTGCCAGTAGTATAGGGACACTGAACACTGAAGCTTTCTTT. It encodes CASSIGTLNTEAFF.

This clonotype was seen more than once but under ten times. The chain uses TRBV6-1 and TRBJ1-2; 7 nucleotides line up with TRBD1. V lost 4 bases to trimming and J lost 8 bases; unmatched junction nucleotides: 10. Germline CDR1 is MNHNS and CDR2 is SASEGT. This CDR3 region has 14 residues. Here the CDR3 DNA reads TGTGCCAGCAGTGGACCGGGACAGCTGGACGGCTACACCTTC. Translated: CASSGPGQLDGYTF.

This clonotype was seen a handful of times. This clone may be a read error of a much larger clone one base away. The conserved phenylalanine or tryptophan is not found at the CDR3 terminus, so this likely reflects a read error. This sequence joins TRBV10-2 and TRBJ2-7, with a tentative D call TRBD1 (6 bases). V lost 5 bases to trimming and J lost 4 bases, with 12 bases between them. Germline V gene data show CDR1 as WSHSY and CDR2 as SAAADI. The CDR3 contains 13 residues. The CDR3 protein is CASSPGHTYEQYS. The CDR3 bases are TGCGCCAGCAGTCCGGGACACACATACGAGCAGTACTCC.